This T cell receptor beta chain was recovered during a study of T cell repertoires in cytomegalovirus infection. TCRdb called the reads again in MiXCR, with one record for every CDR3 protein. The sample lists some 130,000 distinct CDR3 sequences, more than 25% occurring once. The V end was cut by 2 bases, the J end by 7 bases, with 14 bases between. The length of the CDR3 is 14 residues. From germline, CDR1 is SGHVS and CDR2 FNYEAQ. Turning to this clonotype: Its target is unknown.

The input for sequencing was CD8+ T cells from cultured PBMCs, taken from culture after CMV antigen stimulation. This TCR came from a human donor in good health (CMV status not recorded). Some clones in this sample may be carry-over from other donors' samples. V usage is TRBV7-6 and J usage is TRBJ2-5; possibly TRBD2 for D (5 bases). The DNA for the CDR3 is TGTGCCAGCAGCTTATTCCCAGAAGAGGGGACCCAGTACTTC. Translation gives CASSLFPEEGTQYF.